This TCR beta chain was identified during a study of blood T cells in healthy people across ages. Findings and limits, study-wide: It was the long-lived donors that had more naive CD4+ cells and higher diversity than aged donors. Any conclusive comparison of naive versus antigen-experienced cells was prevented by using unsorted PBMCs. Getting older went along with TCR beta diversity per million T cells dropping roughly linearly.

Then a second PCR, running about 6 to 11 cycles, was carried out with a sample-barcoded 5' primer and a J-beta primer mix. The study obtained at least 2.5 million CDR3-containing paired-end reads from every sample. TCRdb fed the 5' RACE reads into MiXCR, producing one record per CDR3 protein. The repertoire holds 540,000 or so distinct CDR3 sequences, under 55% seen once, with around 23% in the top ten. This clonotype was detected ten times or more. The antigen is unknown. Sequences were obtained from blood. This receptor was taken from a man aged 80 or over in good health.

The chain's CDR3 is CASENTGLRQPQHF. In DNA form, the CDR3 reads TGTGCCAGCGAAAACACAGGTCTTCGCCAGCCCCAGCATTTT. This rearrangement joins TRBV6-6 to TRBJ1-5, with a tentative D call TRBD1 (5 bases). The CDR3 is 14 amino acids. Deletions cut 8 bases from V and 7 bases from J, with 18 bases between. The germline V gene has CDR1 MNHNY and CDR2 SVGAGI (reference sequence).